The 8 T cell receptor beta chains below were found in one sample sequenced in a study of blood T cell repertoires in COVID-19 (dated by TCRdb to 2020 to 2022). Library prep was done by the immunoSEQ multiplex PCR assay. TCRdb retrieved this table from immuneACCESS and kept in-frame rearrangements only. Not all clones are present; in checked studies, unresolved V genes account for under half, and no reason is known for the remainder. Here the sample has 88,000 or so clones; around 89% occur a single time. The leading ten clones occupy more than 0.95% of the sample. The material sequenced was PBMCs or T cells enriched from blood (not recorded which). These TCRs come from a woman aged 45-60 years with acute COVID-19.

The chain carries TRBV10-1 and TRBJ1-1; D is unresolved. Germline V gives CDR1 WNHNN, CDR2 SYGVQD (reference sequence). CDR3 length: 14 amino acids. Trimming removed 6 bases at V and 1 base at J, with 12 bases between. CDR3 amino acids: CASSVSRGNTEAFF. CDR3 coding DNA: TGCGCCAGCAGCGTTAGCCGGGGGAACACTGAAGCTTTCTTT.

J is TRBJ1-5 and V is TRBV6-2 or TRBV6-3; a possible D gene is TRBD1 (5 bases). Trimming shortened V by 2 bases and J by 10 bases, and 6 bases separated the two germline ends. The CDR3 consists of 11 residues. CDR1 MNHEY and CDR2 SVGEGT come from the germline V gene. The CDR3 here is CASSYQGPQHF. The CDR3 nucleotides read TGTGCCAGCAGTTACCAGGGTCCCCAGCATTTT.

The V gene is TRBV9, the J gene TRBJ2-1, with TRBD2 matching 10 bases. The V gene's germline CDR1 is SGDLS and CDR2 YYNGEE. The CDR3 runs to 14 residues. V shed 1 base and J 5 bases; nucleotides not matched to a gene: 0. The CDR3 sequence is CASSVLAGDNEQFF. The DNA for the CDR3 is TGTGCCAGCAGCGTACTAGCGGGGGACAATGAGCAGTTCTTC.

CDR3 nucleotides: TGTGCCAGTAGTGCGACAGGGGTCTCTGGAAACACCATATATTTT. The encoded protein is CASSATGVSGNTIYF. This chain links TRBV19 with TRBJ1-3; 8 positions agree with TRBD1. The V and J ends lost 5 bases and 0 bases, in that order; junction bases with no gene match: 3. This CDR3 comprises 15 residues. Germline CDR1 reads LNHDA; CDR2 reads SQIVND (reference sequence). The variable domain in full, with the rest retrieved from reference TRBV19 and TRBJ1-3, is DGGITQSPKYLFRKEGQNVTLSCEQNLNHDAMYWYRQDPGQGLRLIYYSQIVNDFQKGDIAEGYSVSREKKESFPLTVTSAQKNPTAFYLCASSATGVSGNTIYFGEGSWLTVV.

The chain is built from TRBV30 and TRBJ1-6; 7 bases align to TRBD1. The CDR3 is 14 amino acids. CDR1 is GTSNPN, CDR2 SVGIG, per germline (reference sequence). Trimming took 1 base from V and 5 from J; bases not matched to a gene: 2. The CDR3 coding sequence is TGTGCCTGGAGTGCCGGACAGGATAATTCACCCCTCCACTTT. Translation gives CAWSAGQDNSPLHF. Based on the CDR3 plus reference TRBV30 and TRBJ1-6, the full variable domain is SQTIHQWPATLVQPVGSPLSLECTVEGTSNPNLYWYRQAAGRGLQLLFYSVGIGQISSEVPQNLSASRPQDRQFILSSKKLLLSDSGFYLCAWSAGQDNSPLHFGNGTRLTVT.

This clone has only a few counts. The chain is built from TRBV7-6 and TRBJ2-1; 14 bases are a match to TRBD2. Germline trimming cut 5 bases from V and 7 bases from J; bases unmatched to any gene: 10. Germline V lookup: CDR1 SGHVS, CDR2 FNYEAQ. CDR3 length: 17 amino acids. The DNA for the CDR3 is TGTGCCAGCAGCCTGGGGACTAGCGGGAGCCATCGGAATGAGCAGTTCTTC. It translates to CASSLGTSGSHRNEQFF.

The rearrangement uses TRBV19 and TRBJ1-1; 10 bases are shared with TRBD1. This CDR3 has 16 amino acids. Per the germline V gene, CDR1 is LNHDA and CDR2 is SQIVND (reference sequence). The ends lost 5 bases at V and 1 base at J; junction bases unmatched: 7. CDR3 in amino acids: CASSARQGAANTEAFF. In DNA, the CDR3 is TGTGCCAGTAGTGCCCGACAGGGGGCTGCGAACACTGAAGCTTTCTTT.

This clone was detected only a few times. The chain uses TRBV7-9 and TRBJ1-1, with unresolved D. The CDR3 runs 17 residues. Germline CDR1 SEHNR, CDR2 FQNEAQ (reference sequence). Trimming shortened V by 0 bases and J by 1 base, and 15 bases separated the two germline ends. CDR3 sequence (DNA): TGTGCCAGCAGCTTAGCGTGGTTCCGGGTGAGGAACACTGAAGCTTTCTTT. It translates to CASSLAWFRVRNTEAFF.